This T cell receptor (beta chain) stems from a study of T cell changes during pregnancy in multiple sclerosis. Using immunoSEQ multiplex PCR, the repertoire was profiled, and TCRdb retains in-frame clones only, with some absent. The table lists approximately 34,000 clones, around 92% of them singletons. This clone appeared a single time. Germline-derived CDR1 and CDR2 are MNHEY and SVGAGI. The CDR3 extends over 12 amino acids. Trimming shortened V by 5 bases and J by 3 bases, and 7 bases separated the two germline ends. This receptor was identified in a female donor with multiple sclerosis, enrolled in a pregnancy study. V and J are TRBV6-5 and TRBJ1-1; TRBD1 is a possible D gene (5 bases). The sequenced sample was CD4+ T cells from peripheral blood mononuclear cells, obtained after pregnancy. CDR3 sequence: CASSPGYTEAFF. DNA for the CDR3: TGTGCCAGCAGTCCAGGGTACACTGAAGCTTTCTTT.